The 19 T cell receptor beta chains below were found in one sample sequenced in a study of CD8 T cells in ankylosing spondylitis. Study observations and caveats: Apparently characteristic of ankylosing spondylitis blood was a TCR beta motif (eight highly homologous variants).

TCRdb independently ran MiXCR on the 5' RACE reads; one entry per CDR3 protein. The sample lists hundreds of thousands of distinct CDR3 sequences, approximately 12% occurring once. These receptors lack a known antigen. Sequencing input: blood, either unsorted or a sorted T cell fraction (not recorded which). These receptors came from a male donor with ankylosing spondylitis.

This clonotype was observed a handful of times. The chain is built from TRBV7-9 and TRBJ1-1, with D perhaps matching TRBD1 (5 bases). Germline V gene lookup returns CDR1 SEHNR and CDR2 FQNEAQ (reference sequence). The V and J ends lost 2 bases and 1 base respectively, with 14 bases between them. The length of the CDR3 is 16 residues. This CDR3 reads CASSLSVRTPNTEAFF. The CDR3 nucleotides read TGTGCCAGCAGCTTAAGTGTACGGACACCGAACACTGAAGCTTTCTTT.

This clonotype turned up a few times. V is TRBV7-9 and J is TRBJ1-1; D gene uncertain. The CDR3 extends over 13 amino acids. Trimming shortened V by 9 bases and J by 4 bases, and 15 bases separated the two germline ends. Germline lookup yields CDR1 SEHNR and CDR2 FQNEAQ (reference sequence). CDR3 in DNA: TGTGCCAGGGGCCCAGCGACGGGCACTGAAGCTTTCTTT. Amino acid sequence: CARGPATGTEAFF.

There are a few counts of this clonotype. CDR3: CASSYSRDGPGAFF. In nucleotides, the CDR3 is TGTGCCAGCAGTTACTCCCGGGACGGGCCTGGAGCTTTCTTT. The V call is TRBV6-5, the J call TRBJ1-1; D might be TRBD1 (5 bases). Germline V CDR1 and CDR2: MNHEY, SVGAGI. The CDR3 totals 14 residues. V lost 0 bases and J 10 bases, leaving 15 bases between the germline ends.

This clonotype has at least ten counts. The V gene is TRBV29-1, the J gene TRBJ2-6; a weak D match, TRBD1 (6 bases). The CDR3 length is 12 residues. Per the germline V gene, CDR1 is SQVTM and CDR2 is ANQGSEA. The CDR3 protein is CGGVAGANVLTF. CDR3 sequence (DNA): TGCGGGGGCGTCGCAGGGGCCAACGTCCTGACTTTC.

The rearrangement joins TRBV2 to TRBJ2-5; D perhaps matches TRBD1 (5 bases). V was shortened by 4 bases and J by 1 base, with 16 bases between the two germline ends. Germline V gene data show CDR1 as SNHLY and CDR2 as FYNNEI. This CDR3 is built from 16 residues. CDR3: CASSVRGRQGQETQYF. CDR3 coding DNA: TGTGCCAGCAGTGTAAGGGGTCGGCAGGGCCAAGAGACCCAGTACTTC.

The chain employs TRBV7-3 and TRBJ1-1; a possible D gene is TRBD1 (6 bases). CDR3 length: 14 residues. V lost 2 bases to trimming and J lost 7 bases, with 14 bases between them. Germline CDR1 is SGHTA and CDR2 is FQGTGA. DNA of the CDR3: TGTGCCAGCAGCTTACTAGGGGAAGGGGGTGAAGCTTTCTTT. This encodes CASSLLGEGGEAFF.

J is TRBJ2-2 and V is TRBV2; TRBD2 agrees at 16 bases. J gave up 4 bases and V 4 bases, and 9 bases lay outside the gene matches. CDR3 length: 19 amino acids. CDR1 and CDR2 from the germline V gene are SNHLY and FYNNEI. CDR3 sequence (DNA): TGTGCCAGCAGTGCTCCGGGACTAGCGGGGGGGCATGTCACCGGGGAGCTGTTTTTT. It codes for CASSAPGLAGGHVTGELFF.

This rearrangement joins TRBV4-3 to TRBJ2-1; D may be TRBD2 (6 bases). Between the trimmed V and J ends, which lost 4 bases and 3 bases, there was a span of 13 bases. The germline V gene has CDR1 LGHNA and CDR2 YSLEER. This CDR3 contains 15 residues. The DNA of the CDR3 is TGCGCCAGCAGCCCCCAGCGGGTTGTCTACAATGAGCAGTTCTTC. It codes for CASSPQRVVYNEQFF.

As to this clonotype: A much larger clone lies a single base off, so this may be a read error. CDR3 protein: CATLDRKGQPQHF. CDR3 coding DNA: TGTGCCACCCTAGACAGGAAAGGACAGCCCCAGCATTTT. The J gene is TRBJ1-5, the V gene TRBV10-3; D perhaps matches TRBD1 (6 bases). V dropped 10 bases and J dropped 7 bases, with 17 bases sitting between them. Per the germline V gene, CDR1 is ENHRY and CDR2 is SYGVKD. This CDR3 has 13 amino acids.

This clonotype was detected a few times. The chain couples TRBV12-3 or TRBV12-4 to TRBJ1-2; D not certain. Trimming shortened V by 5 bases and J by 1 base, and 11 bases separated the two germline ends. The CDR3 length is 14 residues. CDR3 nucleotide sequence: TGTGCCAGCAGTGCGGGGATGAATAACTATGGCTACACCTTC. Amino acid sequence: CASSAGMNNYGYTF.

The V gene is TRBV28, the J gene TRBJ2-4; 7 bases fit TRBD1. Germline V gene data show CDR1 as MDHEN and CDR2 as SYDVKM. V lost 3 bases to trimming and J lost 1 base; unmatched junction nucleotides: 3. CDR3 length equals 15 residues. The CDR3 sequence: CASSFTGVAKNIQYF. The CDR3 nucleotides are TGTGCCAGCAGTTTTACAGGGGTGGCCAAAAACATTCAGTACTTC. Based on the CDR3 plus reference TRBV28 and TRBJ2-4, the full variable domain is DVKVTQSSRYLVKRTGEKVFLECVQDMDHENMFWYRQDPGLGLRLIYFSYDVKMKEKGDIPEGYSVSREKKERFSLILESASTNQTSMYLCASSFTGVAKNIQYFGAGTRLSVL.

The chain is built from TRBV28 and TRBJ2-7; D not certain. This CDR3 region has 10 residues. Germline V gene lookup returns CDR1 MDHEN and CDR2 SYDVKM. This CDR3 is CAQDLYEQYF. The CDR3 DNA sequence: TGTGCGCAGGACCTATACGAGCAGTACTTC.

The V and J genes are TRBV12-3 or TRBV12-4 and TRBJ1-2; D is perhaps TRBD1 (5 bases). Trimming took 2 bases from V and 3 from J, leaving 10 bases between them. There are 14 residues in the CDR3. The DNA of the CDR3 is TGTGCCAGCAGTTTATGGCAGGGAGACTATGGCTACACCTTC. Translation: CASSLWQGDYGYTF.

The rearrangement joins TRBV20-1 to TRBJ2-3; 9 positions agree with TRBD1. The CDR3 is made up of 15 amino acids. The V gene end was trimmed by 2 bases and the J gene end by 5 bases; junction bases not matched to a gene: 8. Germline CDR1 and CDR2: DFQATT and SNEGSKA (reference sequence). CDR3 loop: CSARSPGQGRDTQYF. Here the CDR3 DNA reads TGCAGTGCTAGATCTCCGGGACAGGGAAGAGATACGCAGTATTTT.

In its sample, this clonotype was seen a few times. The chain recombines TRBV10-1 with TRBJ2-1; 9 nucleotides line up with TRBD2. Germline V gene lookup returns CDR1 WNHNN and CDR2 SYGVQD (reference sequence). V dropped 3 bases and J dropped 3; count of bases not matched to a gene: 6. This CDR3 is 16 amino acids long. CDR3 sequence (DNA): TGCGCCAGCAGTGATATGGGTAGCGGGAGCTACAATGAGCAGTTCTTC. Its translation: CASSDMGSGSYNEQFF.

This clonotype has a count of ten or more. This chain uses TRBV6-1 with TRBJ1-1; possibly TRBD1 for D (6 bases). Looked up from germline, CDR1 is MNHNS and CDR2 is SASEGT. Trimming cost V 7 bases and J 4 bases, with 13 bases left between them. The CDR3 has 13 amino acids. The CDR3 DNA reads TGTGCCAGCAAACGGGGGCAGGGCACTGAAGCTTTCTTT. It yields the protein CASKRGQGTEAFF.

This sequence joins TRBV7-3 and TRBJ2-6; D is unresolved. This CDR3 spans 16 amino acids. V was pared by 6 bases and J by 0 bases, with 12 bases between. Germline loops: CDR1 SGHTA, CDR2 FQGTGA. The CDR3: CASSIKRSSGANVLTF. The CDR3 DNA follows: TGTGCCAGCAGTATTAAAAGAAGCTCTGGGGCCAACGTCCTGACTTTC.

This clonotype was counted ten times or more. V gene TRBV20-1 combines with J gene TRBJ1-5; D is uncertain. Between the trimmed V and J ends, which lost 5 bases and 9 bases, there was a span of 17 bases. The CDR3 is 13 residues long. Germline-derived CDR1 and CDR2 are DFQATT and SNEGSKA (reference sequence). CDR3 coding DNA: TGCAGTGCTCGGGCGCAGGATATTCTGCCCCAGCATTTT. Its translation is CSARAQDILPQHF.

The chain carries TRBV13 and TRBJ2-7; the D call may be TRBD1 or TRBD2 (5 bases each). Germline CDR1 PRHDT, CDR2 FYEKMQ (reference sequence). The CDR3 has 14 residues. V was shortened by 4 bases and J by 3 bases, with 13 bases between the two germline ends. The DNA for the CDR3 is TGTGCCAGCAGCTACACCGGGACCATCTACGAGCAGTACTTC. Amino acids: CASSYTGTIYEQYF.